This TCR beta chain comes out of a study of T cell responses to AZD1222 COVID-19 vaccine. Study-level results: Seropositive at baseline were only a handful of AZD1222 recipients.

About this clone itself: Its specificity is not known. The sample has other DNA sequences that encode this CDR3 too.

This CDR3 comprises 14 residues. CDR1 is MDHEN and CDR2 is SYDVKM in the germline V gene. V dropped 6 bases and J dropped 6; count of bases not matched to a gene: 4. TCRdb's copy holds only in-frame clones and misses some; the assay was immunoSEQ multiplex PCR. The sample lists about 160,000 clones; roughly 90% were seen once. Sequenced here: peripheral blood, sampled on day 0 of AZD1222 vaccination. The sequence derives from an adult in good health. The chain is built from TRBV28 and TRBJ2-1; 11 bases fit TRBD2. The CDR3 sequence is CASRLAGGPNEQFF. DNA of the CDR3: TGTGCCAGCAGATTAGCGGGGGGGCCCAATGAGCAGTTCTTC.